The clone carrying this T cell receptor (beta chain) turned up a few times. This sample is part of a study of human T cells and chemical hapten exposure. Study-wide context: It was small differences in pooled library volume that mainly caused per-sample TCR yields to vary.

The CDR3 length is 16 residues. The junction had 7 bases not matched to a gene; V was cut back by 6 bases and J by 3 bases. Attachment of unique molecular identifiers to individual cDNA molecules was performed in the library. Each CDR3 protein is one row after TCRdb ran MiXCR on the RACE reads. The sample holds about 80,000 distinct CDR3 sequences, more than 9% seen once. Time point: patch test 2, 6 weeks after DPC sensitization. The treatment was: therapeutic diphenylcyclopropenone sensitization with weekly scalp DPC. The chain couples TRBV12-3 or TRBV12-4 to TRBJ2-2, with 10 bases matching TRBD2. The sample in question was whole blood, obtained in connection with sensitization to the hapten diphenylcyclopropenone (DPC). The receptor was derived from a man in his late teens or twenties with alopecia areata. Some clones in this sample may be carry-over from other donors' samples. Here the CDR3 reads CASSKVAGGDTGELFF. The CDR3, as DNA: TGTGCCAGCAGCAAGGTAGCGGGGGGCGACACCGGGGAGCTGTTTTTT.